The source of this T cell receptor beta chain is a study of response to subunit inactivated influenza vaccine (dated by TCRdb to the late 2010s). Regarding the research as a whole: Deep quantitative T cell receptor repertoire profiling was used in the study to track responses to a trivalent subunit inactivated influenza vaccine.

Points on this clonotype: The antigen this receptor binds is unknown. No clone much larger than this one lies a single base away; base qualities are absent.

General conclusions and limits of the study: According to the authors, only a limited number of new T cells may be recruited by each seasonal influenza vaccination.

Receptor libraries were prepared by RT-PCR. For sequencing, an Illumina HiSeq 2500 was employed. TCRdb trimmed public reads at Q25 via fastp, called clones via MiXCR and kept in-frame beta chains. A single entry per CDR3 protein holds the most common genes and DNA from its merged rows. The sample table holds 430,000 or so distinct CDR3 sequences, of which approximately 11% were seen once. The ten largest clones take up approximately 12% of the sample. The sample's time point, from its label and the paper: around 42 days after influenza vaccine administration. Including cysteine and phenylalanine, the CDR3 has 14 amino acids. Just the 42-base CDR3 DNA is kept, in frame starting at base 1. Based on the germline V gene (reference sequence), the CDR1 and CDR2 sequences are LGHDT and YNNKEL. The germline V end is reduced by 1 base and the J end by 2 bases; junction bases left unmatched: 2.

This TCR came from a man aged 50-59 years who received an inactivated influenza vaccine. Donor details come from another sample of the same person, matched by shared clones. This chain is built from TRBV3-1 and TRBJ2-7, with 7 bases in between that match TRBD1. Sequences were derived from PBMCs from blood, sampled roughly 47 days after vaccination. The CDR3 protein: CASSQVTGAYEQYF. In nucleotide form, the sequence is TGTGCCAGCAGCCAAGTTACAGGGGCCTACGAGCAGTACTTC.